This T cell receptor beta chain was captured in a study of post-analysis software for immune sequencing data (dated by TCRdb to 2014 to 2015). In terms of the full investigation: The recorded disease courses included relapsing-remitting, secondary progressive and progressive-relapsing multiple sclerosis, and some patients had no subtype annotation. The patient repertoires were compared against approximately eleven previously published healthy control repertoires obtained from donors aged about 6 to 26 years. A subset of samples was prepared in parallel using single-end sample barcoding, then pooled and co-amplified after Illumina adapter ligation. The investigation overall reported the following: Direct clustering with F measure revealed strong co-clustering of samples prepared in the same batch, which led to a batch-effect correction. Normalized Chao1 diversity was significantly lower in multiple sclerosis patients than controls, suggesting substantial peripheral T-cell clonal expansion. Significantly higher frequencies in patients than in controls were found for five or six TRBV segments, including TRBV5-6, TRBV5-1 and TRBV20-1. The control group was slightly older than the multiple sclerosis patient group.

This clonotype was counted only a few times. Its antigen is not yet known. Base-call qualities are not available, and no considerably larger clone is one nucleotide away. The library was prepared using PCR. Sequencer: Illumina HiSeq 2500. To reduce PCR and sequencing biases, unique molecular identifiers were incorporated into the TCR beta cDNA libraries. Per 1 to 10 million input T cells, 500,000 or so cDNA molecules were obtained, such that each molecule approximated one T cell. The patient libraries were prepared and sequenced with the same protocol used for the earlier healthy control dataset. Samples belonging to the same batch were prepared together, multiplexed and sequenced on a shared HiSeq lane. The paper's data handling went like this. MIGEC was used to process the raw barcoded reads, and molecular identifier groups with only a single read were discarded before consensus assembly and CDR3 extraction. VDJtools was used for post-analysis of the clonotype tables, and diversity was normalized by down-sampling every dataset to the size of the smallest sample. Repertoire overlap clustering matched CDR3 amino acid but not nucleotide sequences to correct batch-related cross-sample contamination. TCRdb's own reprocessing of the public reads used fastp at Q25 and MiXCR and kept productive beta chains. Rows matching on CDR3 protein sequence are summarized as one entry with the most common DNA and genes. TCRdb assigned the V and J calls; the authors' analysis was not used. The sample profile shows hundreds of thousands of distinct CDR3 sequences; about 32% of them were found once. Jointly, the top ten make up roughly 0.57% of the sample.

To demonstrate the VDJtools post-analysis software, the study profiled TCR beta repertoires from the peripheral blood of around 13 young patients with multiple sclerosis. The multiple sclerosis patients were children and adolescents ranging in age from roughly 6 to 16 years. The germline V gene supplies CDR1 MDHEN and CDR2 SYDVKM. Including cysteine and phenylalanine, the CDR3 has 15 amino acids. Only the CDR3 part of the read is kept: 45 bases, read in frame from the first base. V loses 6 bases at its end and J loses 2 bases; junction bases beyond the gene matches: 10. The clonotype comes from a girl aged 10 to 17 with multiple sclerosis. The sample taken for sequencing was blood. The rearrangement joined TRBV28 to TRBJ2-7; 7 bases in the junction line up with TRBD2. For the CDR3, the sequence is CASRKPGTIPYEQYF. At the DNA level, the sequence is TGTGCCAGCAGGAAGCCCGGGACTATCCCCTACGAGCAGTACTTC. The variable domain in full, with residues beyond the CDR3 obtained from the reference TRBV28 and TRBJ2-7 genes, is DVKVTQSSRYLVKRTGEKVFLECVQDMDHENMFWYRQDPGLGLRLIYFSYDVKMKEKGDIPEGYSVSREKKERFSLILESASTNQTSMYLCASRKPGTIPYEQYFGPGTRLTVT.